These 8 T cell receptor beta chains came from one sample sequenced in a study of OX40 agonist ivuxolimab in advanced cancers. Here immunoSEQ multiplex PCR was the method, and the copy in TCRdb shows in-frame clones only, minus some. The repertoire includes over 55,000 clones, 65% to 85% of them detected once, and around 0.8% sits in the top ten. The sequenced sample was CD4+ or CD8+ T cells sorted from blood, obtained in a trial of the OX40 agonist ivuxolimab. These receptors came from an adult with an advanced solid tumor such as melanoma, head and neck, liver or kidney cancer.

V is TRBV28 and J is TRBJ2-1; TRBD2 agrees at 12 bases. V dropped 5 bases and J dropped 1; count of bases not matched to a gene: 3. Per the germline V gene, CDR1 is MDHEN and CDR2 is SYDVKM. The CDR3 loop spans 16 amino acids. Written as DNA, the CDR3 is TGTGCCAGCAGTCTACTAGCGGGAGGATCCTACAATGAGCAGTTCTTC. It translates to CASSLLAGGSYNEQFF.

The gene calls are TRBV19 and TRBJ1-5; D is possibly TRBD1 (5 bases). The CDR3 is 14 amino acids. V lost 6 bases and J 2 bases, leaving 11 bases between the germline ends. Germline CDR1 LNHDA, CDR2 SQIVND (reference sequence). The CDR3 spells CASRRDVGNQPQHF. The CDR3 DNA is TGTGCCAGTAGGAGGGACGTTGGCAATCAGCCCCAGCATTTT.

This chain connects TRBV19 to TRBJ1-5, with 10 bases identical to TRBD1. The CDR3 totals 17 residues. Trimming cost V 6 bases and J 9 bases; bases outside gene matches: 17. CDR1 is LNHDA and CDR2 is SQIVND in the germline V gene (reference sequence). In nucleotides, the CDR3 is TGTGCCAGTAGCAGGGGGTCCGGGACAGGGGACCTGGGGCCCCAGCATTTT. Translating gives CASSRGSGTGDLGPQHF.

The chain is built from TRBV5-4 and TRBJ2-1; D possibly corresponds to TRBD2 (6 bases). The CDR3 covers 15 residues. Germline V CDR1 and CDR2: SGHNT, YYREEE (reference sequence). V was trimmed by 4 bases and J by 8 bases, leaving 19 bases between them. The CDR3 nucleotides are TGTGCCAGCAGCCAGGCGGCGGGGCCTGGGGATGAGCAGTTCTTC. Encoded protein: CASSQAAGPGDEQFF.

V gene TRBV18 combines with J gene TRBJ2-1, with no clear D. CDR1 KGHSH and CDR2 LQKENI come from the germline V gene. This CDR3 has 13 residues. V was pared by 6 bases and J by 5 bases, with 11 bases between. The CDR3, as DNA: TGTGCCAGCTCCCAATCTTCGGACAATGAGCAGTTCTTC. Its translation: CASSQSSDNEQFF.

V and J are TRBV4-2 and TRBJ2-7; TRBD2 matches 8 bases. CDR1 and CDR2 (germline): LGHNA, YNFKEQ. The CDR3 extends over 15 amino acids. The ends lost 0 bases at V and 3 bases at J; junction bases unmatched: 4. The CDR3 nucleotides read TGTGCCAGCAGCCAAGAAGCGGGGGAGATCTACGAGCAGTACTTC. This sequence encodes CASSQEAGEIYEQYF.

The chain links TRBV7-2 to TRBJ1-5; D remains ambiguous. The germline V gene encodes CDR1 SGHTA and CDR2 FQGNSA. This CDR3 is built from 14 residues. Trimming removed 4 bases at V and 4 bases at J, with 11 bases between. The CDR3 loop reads CASSWSPENQPQHF. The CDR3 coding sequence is TGTGCCAGCAGCTGGAGCCCCGAGAATCAGCCCCAGCATTTT.

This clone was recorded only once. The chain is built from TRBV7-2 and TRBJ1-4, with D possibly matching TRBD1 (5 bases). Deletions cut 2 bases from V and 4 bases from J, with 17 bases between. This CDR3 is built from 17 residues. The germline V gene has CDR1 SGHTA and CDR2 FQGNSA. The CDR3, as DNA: TGTGCCAGCAGCTTATCGGGCCCGGGGGGATATAATGAAAAACTGTTTTTT. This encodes CASSLSGPGGYNEKLFF.